The subject of this entry is one TCR beta chain. The data were taken from a study of cytomegalovirus exposure and HLA in healthy donors. The PCR had 60 Vbeta and 13 Jbeta primers. The data were produced by immunoSEQ multiplex PCR, yet TCRdb's version contains in-frame clones alone and is incomplete. Here the sample spans around 120,000 clones, 60% to 85% being singletons. Germline CDR1 MNHNY, CDR2 SVGAGI (reference sequence). The V and J ends lost 6 bases and 5 bases, in that order; junction bases with no gene match: 9. The CDR3 is 14 amino acids. The sequenced sample was PBMCs. The clonotype comes from a woman aged 40 to 50 in good health and CMV-seropositive. The V call is TRBV6-6, the J call TRBJ1-1, with 7 bases fitting TRBD1. The CDR3 sequence is CASRLTGDLTEAFF. The CDR3 coding sequence is TGTGCCAGCAGATTAACAGGGGATTTAACTGAAGCTTTCTTT.